This record looks at one T cell receptor beta chain sequence and its context. Antigen: not known. Using immunoSEQ multiplex PCR, the repertoire was profiled, and TCRdb retains in-frame clones only, with some absent. Here the sample spans under 200,000 clones, about 96% being singletons. From the approximately 110-subject validation cohort, which was separate from the approximately 670-subject first cohort, the donors were drawn. This specimen belongs to a study of cytomegalovirus exposure and HLA in healthy donors. Study-wide context: According to later analysis, the same platform produced the 120 or so validation and several hundred first-cohort repertoires. Study findings and constraints: The CMV antigen specificity of three CMV-associated chains was confirmed through in vitro analysis.

Germline V gives CDR1 MGHRA, CDR2 YSYEKL. Trimming at V came to 6 bases and at J to 0 bases, leaving 2 bases not matched to a gene. The CDR3 is 14 amino acids. Sequencing used PBMCs. J is TRBJ2-7 and V is TRBV4-1, with 10 nucleotides matching TRBD1. This receptor was identified in a woman between 18 and 29 years old in good health and CMV-seronegative. The CDR3 sequence is CASSRTGGSYEQYF. DNA for the CDR3: TGCGCCAGCAGTCGGACAGGGGGCTCCTACGAGCAGTACTTC.